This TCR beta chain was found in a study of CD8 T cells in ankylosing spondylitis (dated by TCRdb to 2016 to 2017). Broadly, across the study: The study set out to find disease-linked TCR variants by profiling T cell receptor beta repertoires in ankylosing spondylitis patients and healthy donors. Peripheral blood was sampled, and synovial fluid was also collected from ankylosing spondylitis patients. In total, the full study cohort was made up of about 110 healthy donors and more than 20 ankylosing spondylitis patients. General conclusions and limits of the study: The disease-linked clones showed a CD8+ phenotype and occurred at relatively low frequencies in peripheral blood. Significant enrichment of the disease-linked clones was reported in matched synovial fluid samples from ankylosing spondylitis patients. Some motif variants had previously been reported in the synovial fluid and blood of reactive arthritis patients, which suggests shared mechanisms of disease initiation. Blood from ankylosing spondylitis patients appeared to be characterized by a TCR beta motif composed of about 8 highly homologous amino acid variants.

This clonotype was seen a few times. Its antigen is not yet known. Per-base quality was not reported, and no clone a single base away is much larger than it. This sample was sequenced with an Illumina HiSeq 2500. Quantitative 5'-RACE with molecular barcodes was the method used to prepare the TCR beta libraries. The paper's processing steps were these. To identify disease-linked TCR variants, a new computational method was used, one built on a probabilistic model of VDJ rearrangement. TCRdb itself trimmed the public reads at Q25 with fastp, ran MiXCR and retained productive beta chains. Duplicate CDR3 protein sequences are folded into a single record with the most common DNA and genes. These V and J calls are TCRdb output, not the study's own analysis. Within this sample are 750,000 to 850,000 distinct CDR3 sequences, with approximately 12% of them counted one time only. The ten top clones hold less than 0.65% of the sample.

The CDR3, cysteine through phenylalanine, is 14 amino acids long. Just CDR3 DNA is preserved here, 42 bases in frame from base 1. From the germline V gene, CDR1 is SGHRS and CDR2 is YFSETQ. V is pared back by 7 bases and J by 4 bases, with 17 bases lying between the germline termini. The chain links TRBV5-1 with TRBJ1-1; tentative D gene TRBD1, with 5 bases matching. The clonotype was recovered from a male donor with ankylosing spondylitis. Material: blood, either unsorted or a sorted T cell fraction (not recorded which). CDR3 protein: CASFDPGVPTEAFF. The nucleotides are TGCGCCAGCTTCGACCCGGGGGTTCCCACTGAAGCTTTCTTT.